The 8 T cell receptor beta chains given below trace back to one sample, sequenced in a study of blood T cells in healthy people across ages. Primed by a sample-barcoded 5' primer and a J-beta primer mix, a second PCR proceeded for about 7 to 12 cycles. From the 5' RACE reads, TCRdb called clonotypes with MiXCR, one entry per CDR3 protein. There are about 690,000 distinct CDR3 sequences in the sample; roughly two fifths occur only once, and around 30% lies in the top ten. The sample was blood. These TCRs come from a man of 80 years or more in good health.

The chain employs TRBV12-3 or TRBV12-4 and TRBJ2-1, with TRBD2 identical over 8 bases. The length of the CDR3 is 14 residues. V was clipped by 5 bases and J by 6 bases; unmatched bases: 6. CDR3 residues: CASSKGLGINEQFF. Written as DNA, the CDR3 is TGTGCCAGCAGTAAGGGACTAGGGATCAATGAGCAGTTCTTC.

This clonotype was seen a few times. The J gene is TRBJ2-1, the V gene TRBV6-4, with 8 nucleotides matching TRBD2. V gave up 6 bases and J gave up 1 base; unmatched junction bases: 2. This CDR3 region has 14 residues. The germline V gene has CDR1 MRHNA and CDR2 SNTAGT. CDR3 sequence (DNA): TGTGCCAGCAGACTAGCGGCGTCCTACAATGAGCAGTTCTTC. Residues: CASRLAASYNEQFF.

The gene calls are TRBV12-3 or TRBV12-4 and TRBJ2-2; the D is unclear. V was cut by 6 bases and J by 4 bases, with 15 bases left in between. This CDR3 contains 15 residues. In DNA, the CDR3 is TGTGCCAGCAGCCCGGACCAGGTCCCCACCGGGGAGCTGTTTTTT. It translates to CASSPDQVPTGELFF.

This chain links TRBV28 with TRBJ2-1; 11 positions agree with TRBD2. The CDR3 runs to 19 residues. CDR1 is MDHEN and CDR2 is SYDVKM in the germline V gene. Germline trimming cut 1 base from V and 10 bases from J; bases unmatched to any gene: 18. The DNA of the CDR3 is TGTGCCAGCAGTTTATTCACAGGTAGCGGGAGGGCCGGTTCCTACGAGCAGTTCTTC. This sequence encodes CASSLFTGSGRAGSYEQFF.

This clonotype was recorded a few times. V usage is TRBV6-1 and J usage is TRBJ2-3, with D unclear. CDR1 and CDR2 from the germline V gene are MNHNS and SASEGT. Trimming shortened V by 6 bases and J by 0 bases, and 16 bases separated the two germline ends. CDR3 length: 16 residues. The CDR3 region is CASRSGLARSTDTQYF. CDR3 DNA: TGTGCCAGCAGGTCTGGTCTCGCGCGAAGCACAGATACGCAGTATTTT.

This clonotype has only a few counts. The V and J genes are TRBV7-2 and TRBJ2-5; a possible D gene is TRBD2 (7 bases). Germline assignment: CDR1 SGHTA and CDR2 FQGNSA. The V gene lost 2 bases and the J gene lost 4 bases, with 20 bases spanning the gap. This CDR3 has 17 amino acids. CDR3: CASSLRPGGGTAETQYF. CDR3 in DNA: TGTGCCAGCAGCTTACGGCCTGGGGGGGGCACCGCAGAGACCCAGTACTTC.

The chain is built from TRBV15 and TRBJ2-5; possible D gene TRBD1, 6 bases. The J call may be wrong; the DNA end is better matched by TRBJ2-7. The CDR3 loop spans 13 amino acids. Germline V CDR1 and CDR2: LNHNV, YYDKDF (reference sequence). CDR3 sequence (DNA): TGTGCCACCAGCCCCCAGGGGCAATACGAGCAGTACTTC. Translating it yields CATSPQGQYEQYF.

This clonotype has a handful of counts. The J gene is TRBJ1-4, the V gene TRBV10-2; D remains unclear. There are 14 residues in the CDR3. CDR1 and CDR2 (germline): WSHSY, SAAADI. V was clipped by 9 bases and J by 6 bases, with 17 bases between them. The DNA of the CDR3 is TGCGCCAGTAAGGCGGAGTTTCGGGATGAAAAACTGTTTTTT. Residues: CASKAEFRDEKLFF.